Listed below are T cell receptor beta chains from one sample, sequenced in a study of response to subunit inactivated influenza vaccine. TCRdb analysed the RT-PCR reads with MiXCR anew, one entry per CDR3 protein. Of hundreds of thousands of distinct CDR3 sequences in the sample, about a fifth were seen once. This specimen consisted of PBMCs from blood, obtained less than 22 months after vaccination. The receptors come from a man between 45 and 75 years old who received an inactivated influenza vaccine. Both conserved end residues are part of each CDR3. The order of the fields is J gene, V gene, CDR3 protein.

TRBJ1-5	TRBV10-3	CAIKAEYNQPQHF
TRBJ1-2	TRBV6-2/TRBV6-3	CASSRGDGSYGYTF
TRBJ1-2	TRBV7-9	CASSLDWEGYTF
TRBJ1-4	TRBV4-1	CASSQGQGTNEKLFF
TRBJ1-6	TRBV12-3/TRBV12-4	CASSPRQGLPLHF
TRBJ2-3	TRBV6-1	CASSKLAGGPDTQYF
TRBJ2-7	TRBV20-1	CSARKPGLADYEQYF
TRBJ1-2	TRBV20-1	CSARGGGSYGYTF
TRBJ1-2	TRBV7-9	CASSLDRFNYGYTF
TRBJ2-3	TRBV7-6	CASSSFRGREGQKGTQYF
TRBJ2-5	TRBV5-1	CASSVMGSETQYF
TRBJ2-5	TRBV6-5	CASSYGSSGQETQYF
TRBJ1-1	TRBV7-8	CASSLDSGARAFF
TRBJ1-1	TRBV5-1	CASSWVDSGEAFF
TRBJ1-2	TRBV28	CASSLGGQSYGYTF
TRBJ2-1	TRBV29-1	CSVAWLAGRNEQFF
TRBJ1-6	TRBV5-1	CASSRTGGSDSPLHF
TRBJ1-1	TRBV5-6	CASSSGQGVGRNTEAFF
TRBJ1-2	TRBV12-3/TRBV12-4	CASTPWAQNYGYTF
TRBJ1-1	TRBV20-1	CSAREGMNTEAFF
TRBJ2-7	TRBV27	CASSLRQSPYEQYF
TRBJ1-5	TRBV6-1	CASREQGGGNQPQHF
TRBJ2-3	TRBV24-1	CATSDLRRGDTQYF
TRBJ1-1	TRBV7-9	CASSLDQGWYTEAFF
TRBJ2-3	TRBV19	CASSIGATQYF
TRBJ1-4	TRBV12-3/TRBV12-4	CASSPPQGGYEKLFF
TRBJ2-1	TRBV29-1	CSVEGQGGINEQFF
TRBJ2-6	TRBV27	CATRRGTVSGANVLTF
TRBJ1-2	TRBV5-1	CASSFLGTGDGYTF